The clone carrying this T cell receptor (beta chain) showed up just once. Trimming cost V 2 bases and J 5 bases, with 3 bases left between them. Germline CDR1 is MNHEY and CDR2 is SVGEGT. The CDR3 is 11 residues long. As to treatment: 15 to 20 received Ad26.COV2.S at low or high dose, single or two shots; 5 received placebo; per-sample allocation not given. Day 63 following the first vaccine or placebo injection was when the samples were taken. Assay: immunoSEQ multiplex PCR; the TCRdb copy retains only in-frame clones and omits some. The data show hundreds of thousands of clones, around nine tenths seen once. This entry comes from a study of Ad26.COV2.S vaccination and SARS-CoV-2 variants.

The receptor's source is a person between 18 and 65 years old who received the Ad26.COV2.S COVID-19 vaccine or a placebo. The rearrangement joins TRBV6-2 or TRBV6-3 to TRBJ1-2; D remains unclear. The sample here was peripheral blood, taken in a trial of Ad26.COV2.S vaccine versus placebo. The CDR3 region is CASSYVYGYTF. DNA for the CDR3: TGTGCCAGCAGTTACGTGTATGGCTACACCTTC.